The T cell receptor (beta chain) under discussion was sequenced for a study of blood T cell repertoires in COVID-19. Whole-study context: PBMCs, B-cell-depleted T cells, or T cells were the source of the cDNA or gDNA that made up the material.

Enrollees, roughly 18 to 90 years old, lived in approximately 24 US areas. Participant-given clinical history determined each cohort assignment. The germline V and J ends were trimmed by 7 bases and 5 bases, with 11 bases remaining between them. The CDR3 extends over 13 amino acids. The germline CDR1 and CDR2 sequences are SNHLY and FYNNEI. In the authors' workflow: Reference gene primer amplification gave nucleated cell count estimates. Data came from immunoSEQ multiplex PCR; TCRdb stores just in-frame clones and leaves some out. V and J calls and clone size are as listed in that table; D and trimming were resolved from the DNA. The data show about 210,000 clones, 80% to 85% seen once.

The material sequenced was PBMCs or T cells enriched from blood (not recorded which). This chain joins TRBV2 and TRBJ1-4; TRBD1 is a possible D gene (5 bases). The clonotype comes from a woman between 45 and 65 years old with acute COVID-19. The CDR3 is CASNPQGNEKLFF. DNA of the CDR3: TGTGCCAGCAATCCCCAGGGCAATGAAAAACTGTTTTTT. Filled out from reference TRBV2 and TRBJ1-4, the complete variable domain reads EPEVTQTPSHQVTQMGQEVILRCVPISNHLYFYWYRQILGQKVEFLVSFYNNEISEKSEIFDDQFSVERPDGSNFTLKIRSTKLEDSAMYFCASNPQGNEKLFFGSGTQLSVL.